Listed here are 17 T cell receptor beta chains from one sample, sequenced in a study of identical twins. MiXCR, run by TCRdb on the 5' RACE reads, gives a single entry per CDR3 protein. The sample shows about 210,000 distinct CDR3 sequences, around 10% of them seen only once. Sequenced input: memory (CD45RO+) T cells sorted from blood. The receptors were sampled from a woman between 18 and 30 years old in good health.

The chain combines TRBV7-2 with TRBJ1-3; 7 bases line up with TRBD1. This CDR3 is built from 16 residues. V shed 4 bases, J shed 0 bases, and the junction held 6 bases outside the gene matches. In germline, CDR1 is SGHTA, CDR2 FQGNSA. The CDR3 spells CASSSTGTLSGNTIYF. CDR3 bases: TGTGCCAGCAGCTCGACAGGGACACTCTCTGGAAACACCATATATTTT.

The CDR3 loop is CASSRIAGLAVPNEQFF. The CDR3 DNA is TGTGCCAGCAGCCGTATTGCGGGACTAGCGGTGCCGAACGAGCAGTTCTTC. The gene calls are TRBV12-3 or TRBV12-4 and TRBJ2-1; 11 positions match TRBD2. V shed 6 bases, J shed 10 bases, and the junction held 17 bases outside the gene matches. This CDR3 contains 17 residues.

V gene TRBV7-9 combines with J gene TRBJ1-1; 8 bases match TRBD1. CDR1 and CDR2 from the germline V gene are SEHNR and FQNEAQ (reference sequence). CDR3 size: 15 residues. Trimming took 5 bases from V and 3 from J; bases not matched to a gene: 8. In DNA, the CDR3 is TGTGCCAGCAGCCCCCAACAGGGGGAAGACACTGAAGCTTTCTTT. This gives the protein CASSPQQGEDTEAFF. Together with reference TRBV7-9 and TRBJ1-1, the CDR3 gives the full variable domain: DTGVSQNPRHKITKRGQNVTFRCDPISEHNRLYWYRQTLGQGPEFLTYFQNEAQLEKSRLLSDRFSAERPKGSFSTLEIQRTEQGDSAMYLCASSPQQGEDTEAFFGQGTRLTVV.

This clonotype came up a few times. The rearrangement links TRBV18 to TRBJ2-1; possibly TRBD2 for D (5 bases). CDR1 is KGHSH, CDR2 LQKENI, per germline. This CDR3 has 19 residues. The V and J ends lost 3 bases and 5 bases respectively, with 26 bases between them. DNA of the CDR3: TGTGCCAGCTCACCTACGGCCCCAATCTGGGAGCCGCTCAACAATGAGCAGTTCTTC. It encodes CASSPTAPIWEPLNNEQFF.

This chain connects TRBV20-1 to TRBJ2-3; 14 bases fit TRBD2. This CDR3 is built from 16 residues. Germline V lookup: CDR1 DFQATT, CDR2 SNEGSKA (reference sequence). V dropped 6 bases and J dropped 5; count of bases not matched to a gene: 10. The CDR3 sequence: CSANPGTSGRGDTQYF. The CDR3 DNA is TGCAGTGCAAACCCCGGGACTAGCGGGAGAGGAGATACGCAGTATTTT.

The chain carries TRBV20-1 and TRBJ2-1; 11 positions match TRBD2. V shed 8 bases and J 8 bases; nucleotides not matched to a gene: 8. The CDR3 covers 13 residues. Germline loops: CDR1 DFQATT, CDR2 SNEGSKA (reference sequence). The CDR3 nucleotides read TGCAGTAAACTAAGACTAGCGGGGCATGAGCAGTTCTTC. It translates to CSKLRLAGHEQFF.

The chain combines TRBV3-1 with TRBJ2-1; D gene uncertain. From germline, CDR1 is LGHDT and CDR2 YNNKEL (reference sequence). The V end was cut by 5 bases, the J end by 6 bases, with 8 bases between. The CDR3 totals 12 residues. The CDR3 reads CASSELINEQFF. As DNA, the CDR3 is TGTGCCAGCAGCGAACTGATCAATGAGCAGTTCTTC.

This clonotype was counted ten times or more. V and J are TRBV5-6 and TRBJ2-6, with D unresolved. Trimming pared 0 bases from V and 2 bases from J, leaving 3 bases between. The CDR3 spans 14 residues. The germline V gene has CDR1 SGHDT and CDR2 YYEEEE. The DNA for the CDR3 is TGTGCCAGCAGCTTGGTGGCTGGGGCCAACGTCCTGACTTTC. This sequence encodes CASSLVAGANVLTF.

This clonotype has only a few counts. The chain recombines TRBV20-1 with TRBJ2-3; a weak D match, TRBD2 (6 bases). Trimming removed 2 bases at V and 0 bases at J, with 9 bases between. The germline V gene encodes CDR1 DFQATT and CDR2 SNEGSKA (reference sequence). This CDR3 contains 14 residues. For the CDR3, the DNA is TGCAGTGCTAGACGGGGGTCTAGCACAGATACGCAGTATTTT. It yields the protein CSARRGSSTDTQYF.

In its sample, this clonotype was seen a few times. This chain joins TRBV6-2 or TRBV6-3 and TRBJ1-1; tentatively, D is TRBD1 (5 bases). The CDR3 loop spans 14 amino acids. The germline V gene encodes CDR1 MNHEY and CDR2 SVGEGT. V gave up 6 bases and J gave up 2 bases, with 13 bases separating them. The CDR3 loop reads CASSRSGVNTEAFF. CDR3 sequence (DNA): TGTGCCAGCAGCCGCTCGGGGGTCAACACTGAAGCTTTCTTT.

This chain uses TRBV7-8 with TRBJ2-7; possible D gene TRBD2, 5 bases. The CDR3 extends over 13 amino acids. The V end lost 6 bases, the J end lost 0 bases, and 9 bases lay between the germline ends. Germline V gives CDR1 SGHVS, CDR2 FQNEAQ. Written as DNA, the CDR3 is TGTGCCAGCAGGCGAGGGAGCTCCTACGAGCAGTACTTC. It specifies CASRRGSSYEQYF.

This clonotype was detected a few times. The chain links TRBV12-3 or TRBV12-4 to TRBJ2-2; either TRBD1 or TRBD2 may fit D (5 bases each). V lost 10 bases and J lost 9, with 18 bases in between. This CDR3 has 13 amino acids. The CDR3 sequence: CATRDPSRWELFF. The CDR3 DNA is TGTGCCACCCGGGACCCTAGTCGGTGGGAGCTGTTTTTT.

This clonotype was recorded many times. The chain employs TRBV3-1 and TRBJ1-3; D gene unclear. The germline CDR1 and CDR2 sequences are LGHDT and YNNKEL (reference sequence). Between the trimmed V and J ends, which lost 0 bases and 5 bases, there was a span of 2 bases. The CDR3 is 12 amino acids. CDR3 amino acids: CASSQDRNTIYF. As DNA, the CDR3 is TGTGCCAGCAGCCAAGATCGAAACACCATATATTTT.

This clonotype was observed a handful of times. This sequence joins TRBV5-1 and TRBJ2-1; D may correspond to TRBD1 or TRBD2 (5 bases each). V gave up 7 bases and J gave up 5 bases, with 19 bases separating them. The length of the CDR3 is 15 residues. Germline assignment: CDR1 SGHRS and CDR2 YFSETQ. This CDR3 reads CASRPGDGLNNEQFF. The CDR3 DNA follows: TGCGCCAGCCGGCCTGGGGACGGCCTTAACAATGAGCAGTTCTTC.

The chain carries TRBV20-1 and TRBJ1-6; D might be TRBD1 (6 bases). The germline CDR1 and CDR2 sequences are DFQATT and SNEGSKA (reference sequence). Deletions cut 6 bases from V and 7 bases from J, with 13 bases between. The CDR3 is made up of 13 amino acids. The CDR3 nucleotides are TGCAGTGCGTACACAGGGTTGAATTCACCCCTCCACTTT. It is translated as CSAYTGLNSPLHF.

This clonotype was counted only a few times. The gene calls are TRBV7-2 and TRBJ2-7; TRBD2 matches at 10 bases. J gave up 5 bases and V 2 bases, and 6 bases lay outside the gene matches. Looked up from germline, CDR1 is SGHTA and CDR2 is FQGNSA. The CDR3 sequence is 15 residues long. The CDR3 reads CASSLSGLARDEQYF. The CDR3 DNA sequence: TGTGCCAGCAGCTTATCGGGACTAGCGAGGGACGAGCAGTACTTC.

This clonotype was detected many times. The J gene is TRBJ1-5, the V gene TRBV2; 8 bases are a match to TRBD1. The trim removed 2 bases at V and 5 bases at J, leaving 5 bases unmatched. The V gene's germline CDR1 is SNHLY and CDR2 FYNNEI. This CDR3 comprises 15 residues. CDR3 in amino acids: CASSEMGTGYQPQHF. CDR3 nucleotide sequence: TGTGCCAGCAGTGAAATGGGGACAGGTTATCAGCCCCAGCATTTT.